This paragraph reports one T cell receptor (beta chain). Its antigen is unidentified. The sample originates from a study of OX40 agonist ivuxolimab in advanced cancers. In the study overall: The dose-escalation cohort had hepatocellular carcinoma, melanoma, renal cell or head and neck cancer.

The CDR3 consists of 16 residues. The V gene's germline CDR1 is SGHTS and CDR2 YDEGEE. V lost 4 bases, J lost 4 bases, and 20 bases lay in between. The method was immunoSEQ multiplex PCR; TCRdb's version includes in-frame clones alone and lacks a portion of them. The repertoire holds over 45,000 clones, with about 89% as singletons. Findings and caveats of the study: Individuals who were partial responders at 0.1-3.0 mg/kg had clonal expansion that ranked among the lowest. Antigens targeted by the expanded peripheral T cells were not determined. Expanded clones belonging to CD8+ T cells outnumbered, on average, those of CD4+.

The receptor comes from an adult with an advanced solid tumor such as melanoma, head and neck, liver or kidney cancer. This sample comprised CD4+ or CD8+ T cells sorted from blood, obtained in a trial of the OX40 agonist ivuxolimab. The V call is TRBV5-8, the J call TRBJ2-5; D perhaps matches TRBD2 (5 bases). The CDR3 DNA is TGTGCCAGCAGCCCAAAGACAAATAGCGTTCGAGAGACCCAGTACTTC. Translating gives CASSPKTNSVRETQYF.